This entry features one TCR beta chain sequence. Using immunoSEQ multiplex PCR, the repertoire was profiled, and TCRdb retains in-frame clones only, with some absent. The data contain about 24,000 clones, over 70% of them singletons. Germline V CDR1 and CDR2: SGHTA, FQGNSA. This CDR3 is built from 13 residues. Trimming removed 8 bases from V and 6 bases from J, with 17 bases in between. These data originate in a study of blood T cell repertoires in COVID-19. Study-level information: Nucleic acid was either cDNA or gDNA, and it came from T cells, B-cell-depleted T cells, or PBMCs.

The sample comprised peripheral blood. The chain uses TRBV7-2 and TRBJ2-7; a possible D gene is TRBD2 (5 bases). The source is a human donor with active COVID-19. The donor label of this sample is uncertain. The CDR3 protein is CASAKEGAGEQYF. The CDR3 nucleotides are TGTGCCAGCGCCAAAGAGGGAGCAGGCGAGCAGTACTTC.